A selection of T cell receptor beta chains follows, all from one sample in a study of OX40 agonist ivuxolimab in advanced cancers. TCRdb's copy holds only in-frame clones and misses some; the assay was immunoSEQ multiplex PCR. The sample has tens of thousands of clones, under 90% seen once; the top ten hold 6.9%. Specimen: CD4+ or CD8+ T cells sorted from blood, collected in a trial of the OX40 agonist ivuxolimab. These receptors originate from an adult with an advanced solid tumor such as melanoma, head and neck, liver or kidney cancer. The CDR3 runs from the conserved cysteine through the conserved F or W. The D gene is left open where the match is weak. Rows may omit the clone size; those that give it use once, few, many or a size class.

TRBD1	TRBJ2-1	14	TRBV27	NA	TGTGCCAGCAGTCCACAGGGGGGATACAATGAGCAGTTCTTC	CASSPQGGYNEQFF
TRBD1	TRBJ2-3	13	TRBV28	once	TGTGCCAGCAGTTTAGGGACAGGGGATACGCAGTATTTT	CASSLGTGDTQYF
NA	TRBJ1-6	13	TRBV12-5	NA	TGTGCTAGTGGTTGGGACGGTGGTTCACCCCTCCACTTT	CASGWDGGSPLHF
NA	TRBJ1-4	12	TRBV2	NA	TGTGCCAGCAGTGGACAGTACGAAAAACTGTTTTTT	CASSGQYEKLFF
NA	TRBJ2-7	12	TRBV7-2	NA	TGTGCCAGCAGCTTAAACAGTGGGGAGCAGTACTTC	CASSLNSGEQYF
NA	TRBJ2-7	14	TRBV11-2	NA	TGTGCCAGCAGCTTAACCGGGACCTCCTACGAGCAGTACTTC	CASSLTGTSYEQYF
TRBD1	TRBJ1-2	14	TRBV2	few	TGTGCCAGCAGAGTCGGGACAGGGCGGTATGGCTACACCTTC	CASRVGTGRYGYTF
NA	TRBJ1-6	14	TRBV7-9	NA	TGTGCCAGCAGCTTAGAACAGTATAATTCACCCCTCCACTTT	CASSLEQYNSPLHF
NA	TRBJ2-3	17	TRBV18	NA	TGTGCCAGCTCACCGGTCCCGCCGGACACCTCAGCAGATACGCAGTATTTT	CASSPVPPDTSADTQYF
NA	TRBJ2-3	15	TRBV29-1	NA	TGCAGCGTTCTACGGTCTAGCGCGTACACAGATACGCAGTATTTT	CSVLRSSAYTDTQYF
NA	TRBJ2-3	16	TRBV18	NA	TGTGCCAGCTCACCACCGGCGGCGGGGGCCCGCAATACGCAGTATTTT	CASSPPAAGARNTQYF
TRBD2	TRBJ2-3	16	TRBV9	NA	TGTGCCAGCACTGAACTAGCGGGGGGTAGCACAGATACGCAGTATTTT	CASTELAGGSTDTQYF
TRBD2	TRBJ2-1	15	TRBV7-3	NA	TGTGCCAGCAGCTTAAGCGGGGGGGCACTCAATGAGCAGTTCTTC	CASSLSGGALNEQFF
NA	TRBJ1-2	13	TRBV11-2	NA	TGTGCCAGCAGCTTAAGGGCTAACTATGGCTACACCTTC	CASSLRANYGYTF
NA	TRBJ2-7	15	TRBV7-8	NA	TGTGCCAGCAGCCCTCTGGACAGCGGGACCTACGAGCAGTACTTC	CASSPLDSGTYEQYF
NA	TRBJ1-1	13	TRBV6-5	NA	TGTGCCAGCAGTTTCTACACGAACACTGAAGCTTTCTTT	CASSFYTNTEAFF
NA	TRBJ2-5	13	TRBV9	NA	TGTGCCAGCAGCGTAGACCCGGGGGAGACCCAGTACTTC	CASSVDPGETQYF
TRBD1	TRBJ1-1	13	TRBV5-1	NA	TGCGCCAGCAGCTTGCAGCAGGGGGCCGAAGCTTTCTTT	CASSLQQGAEAFF
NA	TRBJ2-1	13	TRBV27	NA	TGTGCCAGCAGTTTATTGGGGGACAATGAGCAGTTCTTC	CASSLLGDNEQFF
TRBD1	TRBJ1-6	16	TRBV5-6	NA	TGTGCCAGCAGCTCCTTCCGGGACAGAAATAATTCACCCCTCCACTTT	CASSSFRDRNNSPLHF
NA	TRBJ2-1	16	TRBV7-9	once	TGTGCCAGCAGCTTAGAGGGCGGGCTTGGGCCCAATGAGCAGTTCTTC	CASSLEGGLGPNEQFF
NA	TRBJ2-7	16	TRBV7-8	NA	TGTGCCAGCAGCTTATGGGCAGGGCCAGGGGGGGACGAGCAGTACTTC	CASSLWAGPGGDEQYF
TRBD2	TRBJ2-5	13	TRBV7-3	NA	TGTGCCAGCAGCTTACGGGAGGGGGAGACCCAGTACTTC	CASSLREGETQYF
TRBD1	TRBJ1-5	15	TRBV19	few	TGTGCCAGTAGTACCGGGACAGGGTATAATCAGCCCCAGCATTTT	CASSTGTGYNQPQHF
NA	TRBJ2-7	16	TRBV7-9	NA	TGTGCCAGCAGCTTAGAGGGGGGAGGCCGTACCTACGAGCAGTACTTC	CASSLEGGGRTYEQYF